This TCR beta chain was sequenced in a study of blood T cell repertoires in COVID-19. In the source study's methods: From reference gene primer amplification, estimates of nucleated cell counts were derived. Clones were read by immunoSEQ multiplex PCR, and TCRdb kept only the in-frame ones, dropping some. The V and J calls and clone size come from that table; D and trimming were worked out from the DNA. The sample has roughly 250,000 clones; over 75% are singletons. This clone turned up a few times. V lost 2 bases and J lost 8, with 9 bases in between. The length of the CDR3 is 12 residues. The chain joins TRBV12-3 or TRBV12-4 to TRBJ1-2; no definite D call. The sequence derives from a woman aged 40 to 50 who had been exposed to COVID-19. Sample: PBMCs or T cells enriched from blood (not recorded which). The CDR3 bases are TGTGCCAGCAGTTTAAGTGTGGGCGGCTACACCTTC. Protein sequence: CASSLSVGGYTF.